The TCR beta chain under discussion was sequenced for a study of long-term antiretroviral therapy in people with HIV. As for the study in general: Some samples came about a decade before the 2015 immediate-ART recommendation, and these were the earliest.

In germline, CDR1 is MNHNS, CDR2 SASEGT. This CDR3 spans 12 amino acids. Trimming pared 8 bases from V and 12 bases from J, leaving 20 bases between. This clone was counted once. Survey level was the resolution at which the v3.0 immunoSEQ assay ran. The method was immunoSEQ multiplex PCR; TCRdb's version includes in-frame clones alone and lacks a portion of them. The sample holds 20,000 to 25,000 clones, under 90% seen once. Sampling of each donor yielded at least one pre-ART PBMC sample and at least two post-ART PBMC samples. The chain links TRBV6-1 to TRBJ2-7; D is possibly TRBD1 or TRBD2 (5 bases each). The TCR originated in a man aged 40-55 years with HIV. Sequences were derived from unsorted PBMCs, sampled 0.1 years before starting antiretroviral therapy. The CDR3: CASGPGTPSPYF. The CDR3 region has the DNA TGTGCCAGCGGCCCCGGGACGCCGTCCCCGTACTTC.